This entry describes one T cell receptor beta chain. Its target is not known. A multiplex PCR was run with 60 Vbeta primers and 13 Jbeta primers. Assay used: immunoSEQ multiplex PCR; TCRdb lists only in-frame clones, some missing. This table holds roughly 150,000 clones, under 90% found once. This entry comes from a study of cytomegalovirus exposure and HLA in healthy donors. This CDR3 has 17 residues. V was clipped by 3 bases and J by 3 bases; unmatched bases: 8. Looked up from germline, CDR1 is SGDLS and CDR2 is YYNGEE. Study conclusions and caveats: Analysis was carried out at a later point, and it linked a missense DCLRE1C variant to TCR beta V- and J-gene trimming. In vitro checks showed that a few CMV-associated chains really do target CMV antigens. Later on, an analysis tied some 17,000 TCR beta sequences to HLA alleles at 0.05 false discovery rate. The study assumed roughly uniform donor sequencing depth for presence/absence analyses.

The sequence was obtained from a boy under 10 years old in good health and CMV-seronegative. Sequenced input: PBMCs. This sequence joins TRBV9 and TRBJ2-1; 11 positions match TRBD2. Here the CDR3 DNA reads TGTGCCAGCAGCGCCAGACTAGCGGGATACATCTACAATGAGCAGTTCTTC. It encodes CASSARLAGYIYNEQFF.